This TCR beta chain came from a study of blood T cell repertoires in COVID-19. This clone appeared a single time. Cohort placement rested on clinical history that participants reported themselves. This CDR3 has 13 amino acids. V was clipped by 4 bases and J by 1 base, with 8 bases between them. Germline V gene lookup returns CDR1 SQVTM and CDR2 ANQGSEA. Original processing notes: How many nucleated cells were present was estimated from reference gene primer amplification. Method: immunoSEQ multiplex PCR; TCRdb's copy keeps in-frame clones and lacks some. V, J and clone size were drawn from that table, and D and trimming were deduced from the DNA. The data hold about 380,000 clones, with about 90% observed a single time.

The receptor was isolated from a woman younger than 45 who had recovered from COVID-19. The V gene is TRBV29-1, the J gene TRBJ1-5, with D possibly being TRBD1 (6 bases). The sample was PBMCs or T cells enriched from blood (not recorded which). CDR3 region: CSVGQGSNQPQHF. The CDR3 DNA sequence: TGCAGCGTTGGCCAGGGGAGCAATCAGCCCCAGCATTTT. Complete variable domain (other parts from reference TRBV29-1 and TRBJ1-5): SAVISQKPSRDICQRGTSLTIQCQVDSQVTMMFWYRQQPGQSLTLIATANQGSEATYESGFVIDKFPISRPNLTFSTLTVSNMSPEDSSIYLCSVGQGSNQPQHFGDGTRLSIL.